These 14 T cell receptor beta chains originate from one sample sequenced in a study of blood T cell repertoires in COVID-19. The repertoire was sequenced with immunoSEQ multiplex PCR; TCRdb's copy has only in-frame clones and lacks some. The sample includes 200,000 or so clones, more than 85% seen only once; the top ten take roughly 2.2%. Input material: peripheral blood. These TCRs come from a man between 70 and 80 years old with active or convalescent COVID-19.

The V gene is TRBV6-5, the J gene TRBJ1-4; D is undetermined. The CDR3 has 12 residues. Trimming took 5 bases from V and 8 from J, leaving 9 bases between them. Germline values: CDR1 MNHEY, CDR2 SVGAGI. CDR3 protein: CASSRENEKLFF. CDR3 DNA: TGTGCCAGCAGTCGGGAAAACGAAAAACTGTTTTTT.

This clone appeared once. The J gene is TRBJ2-7, the V gene TRBV28; tentatively, D is TRBD1 (5 bases). V was clipped by 5 bases and J by 6 bases, with 11 bases between them. Per the germline V gene, CDR1 is MDHEN and CDR2 is SYDVKM. There are 12 residues in the CDR3. The CDR3 is CASSPSRGEQYF. CDR3 in DNA: TGTGCCAGCAGTCCTTCAAGGGGCGAGCAGTACTTC.

The chain couples TRBV6-6 to TRBJ2-7, with TRBD2 as a possible D gene (5 bases). V lost 6 bases and J lost 9, with 15 bases in between. The germline V gene encodes CDR1 MNHNY and CDR2 SVGAGI (reference sequence). CDR3 size: 12 residues. CDR3 nucleotides: TGTGCCAGCAGCGCCTTCGGGGTGGGGCAGTACTTC. Encoded protein: CASSAFGVGQYF.

This clone showed up just a few times. Written as DNA, the CDR3 is TGTGCCAGCAGTTCGGACAGCAACTATGGCTACACCTTC. This sequence encodes CASSSDSNYGYTF. The genes are TRBV28 and TRBJ1-2; a weak D match, TRBD1 (6 bases). CDR1 is MDHEN and CDR2 is SYDVKM in the germline V gene. V was shortened by 4 bases and J by 2 bases, with 8 bases between the two germline ends. The CDR3 has 13 amino acids.

V gene TRBV5-1 combines with J gene TRBJ2-7, with D maybe TRBD1 (6 bases). The CDR3 is 14 residues long. The V end lost 5 bases, the J end lost 0 bases, and 12 bases lay between the germline ends. Germline V gene sequence: CDR1 SGHRS, CDR2 YFSETQ. This CDR3 reads CASRQGPSSYEQYF. The CDR3 DNA is TGCGCCAGCAGACAGGGTCCGAGCTCCTACGAGCAGTACTTC.

This clone has more than one count but fewer than ten. The V call is TRBV6-5, the J call TRBJ1-6; a possible D gene is TRBD1 (6 bases). The V gene's germline CDR1 is MNHEY and CDR2 SVGAGI. The CDR3 loop spans 14 amino acids. V gave up 8 bases and J gave up 5 bases, with 13 bases separating them. Here the CDR3 reads CASAKAGDNSPLHF. Here the CDR3 DNA reads TGTGCCAGCGCCAAGGCAGGGGATAATTCACCCCTCCACTTT.

This rearrangement joins TRBV15 to TRBJ2-3; 8 bases map to TRBD1. The length of the CDR3 is 15 residues. V lost 3 bases to trimming and J lost 2 bases; unmatched junction nucleotides: 4. The germline V gene has CDR1 LNHNV and CDR2 YYDKDF (reference sequence). CDR3: CATSSRTGNTDTQYF. The CDR3 nucleotides read TGTGCCACCAGCAGTAGGACAGGGAACACAGATACGCAGTATTTT.

This clone was recorded only once. The rearrangement joins TRBV6-5 to TRBJ2-5; TRBD1 aligns across 9 bases. Germline CDR1 and CDR2: MNHEY and SVGAGI. CDR3 length equals 12 residues. V was pared by 10 bases and J by 5 bases, with 5 bases of the junction left unmatched. This chain's CDR3 is CAMGQGLETQYF. CDR3 sequence (DNA): TGTGCCATGGGACAGGGCTTGGAGACCCAGTACTTC.

This chain connects TRBV15 to TRBJ2-3; 13 bases are shared with TRBD2. V lost 3 bases, J lost 5 bases, and 8 bases stayed unmatched. The CDR3 is 17 residues long. Per germline, CDR1 LNHNV and CDR2 YYDKDF (reference sequence). The CDR3 bases are TGTGCCACCAGCAGTGCTGGACTAGCGGGAGCAGAAGATACGCAGTATTTT. Amino acids: CATSSAGLAGAEDTQYF.

V and J are TRBV28 and TRBJ1-4; maybe TRBD1 (6 bases). Germline CDR1 reads MDHEN; CDR2 reads SYDVKM. There are 15 residues in the CDR3. The germline V and J ends were trimmed by 5 bases and 8 bases, with 18 bases remaining between them. The CDR3 reads CASSPIQGLREKLFF. CDR3 coding DNA: TGTGCCAGCAGTCCGATACAGGGCCTTAGGGAAAAACTGTTTTTT. Variable domain in full (rest from reference TRBV28 and TRBJ1-4): DVKVTQSSRYLVKRTGEKVFLECVQDMDHENMFWYRQDPGLGLRLIYFSYDVKMKEKGDIPEGYSVSREKKERFSLILESASTNQTSMYLCASSPIQGLREKLFFGSGTQLSVL.

V is TRBV6-4 and J is TRBJ2-2, with 9 bases aligning to TRBD2. This CDR3 has 17 amino acids. Germline V gene lookup returns CDR1 MRHNA and CDR2 SNTAGT. With V trimmed by 5 bases and J by 2 bases, 9 bases remained unmatched. The CDR3 is CASSSEGTSLNTGELFF. The CDR3 DNA reads TGTGCCAGCAGTTCAGAAGGGACTAGCTTAAACACCGGGGAGCTGTTTTTT.

V and J are TRBV19 and TRBJ2-7; a weak D match, TRBD1 (6 bases). Trimming removed 4 bases from V and 4 bases from J, with 8 bases in between. The CDR3 has 12 residues. Germline V gene sequence: CDR1 LNHDA, CDR2 SQIVND (reference sequence). The CDR3 DNA follows: TGTGCCAGTAGTAATACAGGGTACGAGCAGTACTTC. It encodes CASSNTGYEQYF.

DNA for the CDR3: TGTGCCAGTAGTTTGAGGACTGAAGCTTTCTTT. Amino acids: CASSLRTEAFF. J is TRBJ1-1 and V is TRBV19; D unclear. The CDR3 totals 11 residues. Germline V CDR1 and CDR2: LNHDA, SQIVND (reference sequence). The ends were cut back, 5 bases at V and 5 bases at J, with 6 bases in the middle.

The rearrangement joins TRBV19 to TRBJ1-5; 12 positions match TRBD1. V lost 4 bases and J lost 5; bases outside the gene matches: 3. CDR3 size: 15 residues. Germline CDR1 reads LNHDA; CDR2 reads SQIVND (reference sequence). CDR3 nucleotide sequence: TGTGCCAGTAGTACGGGACAGGGGGCATATCAGCCCCAGCATTTT. Amino acid sequence: CASSTGQGAYQPQHF.